This T cell receptor (beta chain) was sequenced for a study of OX40 agonist ivuxolimab in advanced cancers. V was clipped by 3 bases and J by 9 bases, with 21 bases between them. The CDR3 has 15 amino acids. CDR1 is SQVTM and CDR2 is ANQGSEA in the germline V gene. Sequencing was performed with immunoSEQ multiplex PCR; in TCRdb, only in-frame clones are kept and a portion is missing. The sample contains about 22,000 clones, around 80% of which appear only once. Within the sample, this clone is medium-sized. Material: CD4+ or CD8+ T cells sorted from blood, obtained in a trial of the OX40 agonist ivuxolimab. This sequence originates from an adult with an advanced solid tumor such as melanoma, head and neck, liver or kidney cancer. The genes are TRBV29-1 and TRBJ2-1; D might be TRBD2 (6 bases). CDR3 coding DNA: TGCAGCGTTGAGGGCGGGACCACACCCGCGGGTGAGCAGTTCTTC. It codes for CSVEGGTTPAGEQFF.